A single sample gave rise to the 3 T cell receptor beta chains below, sequenced in a study of T cells in Graves' hyperthyroidism and ophthalmopathy. Amplified TCR beta CDR3 regions derived from RNA transcripts. Researchers ran a first-round RT-PCR on the TCR CDR3 using the HTBI primer set. Via MiXCR, TCRdb re-called the multiplex PCR reads, giving one row per CDR3 protein. Of approximately 590,000 distinct CDR3 sequences detected, around 16% appear once; the ten largest clones hold 7.3%. The specimen was blood. These receptors were obtained from a woman aged 25 to 39 with Graves' hyperthyroidism.

The chain recombines TRBV9 with TRBJ2-1; a weak D match, TRBD2 (5 bases). The CDR3 length is 13 residues. The V and J ends lost 7 bases and 7 bases respectively, with 15 bases between them. Germline CDR1 is SGDLS and CDR2 is YYNGEE. CDR3 in amino acids: CASERTPGNEQFF. The CDR3 coding sequence is TGTGCCAGCGAGCGGACCCCTGGGAATGAGCAGTTCTTC.

The chain joins TRBV28 to TRBJ2-7; 8 positions agree with TRBD2. The V segment lost 10 bases and the J segment 6 bases; nucleotides outside the gene matches: 8. In germline, CDR1 is MDHEN, CDR2 SYDVKM. The CDR3 has 12 residues. The DNA of the CDR3 is TGTGCCACGCAGCGGGAGTTTGGCGAGCAGTACTTC. Its translation: CATQREFGEQYF.

In this sample, this clonotype turned up many times. This sequence joins TRBV7-2 and TRBJ1-3; D might be TRBD1 (6 bases). The CDR3 loop spans 14 amino acids. V lost 6 bases and J 3 bases, leaving 12 bases between the germline ends. Per germline, CDR1 SGHTA and CDR2 FQGNSA. In DNA, the CDR3 is TGTGCCAGCAGTTGGACAGTCGGTGGAAACACCATATATTTT. As protein: CASSWTVGGNTIYF.